This T cell receptor (beta chain) was captured by sequencing in a study of molecular identifiers for immune sequencing clone quantification listed by TCRdb under 2018. Broadly, across the study: For a replicate experiment, RNA from roughly 20,000 or 100,000 naive CD8 T cells was divided into five aliquots, and four of the five aliquots were sequenced. The study was a methods study using CD8 T cells to benchmark molecular-identifier clustering-based TCR repertoire sequencing (MIDCIRS) and TCR RNA copy counting.

This clonotype occurred many times. The antigen this receptor binds is unknown. Per-base qualities were not stored, and no clone one base away is much larger. Libraries of naive CD8 T cells were built from around 20,000 to 1,000,000 sorted cells, with 10%, 30% or 50% of the purified RNA used. Naive CD8 T cells were FACS-sorted as CD8+CD4-CCR7+CD45RA+ on a BD FACSAria II into RLT Plus buffer. To test detection sensitivity, Jurkat RNA equal to around nine TCR copies was added to samples of about 20,000-1,100,000 naive CD8 T cells. CD8 T cells were enriched with RosetteSep CD8+ T Cell Enrichment Cocktail and Ficoll-Paque, followed by ACK red cell lysis. The CDR3 spans 15 residues, from the cysteine through the phenylalanine. Here the CDR3 DNA is all that survives: 45 bases in frame from base 1. Per the germline V gene (reference sequence), SEHNR is the CDR1 and FQNEAQ is the CDR2. Relative to germline, V is missing 3 bases and J is missing 4 bases, with 7 bases of the junction outside any gene match.

The receptor library was made with PCR. Sequencing was performed on an Illumina HiSeq 4000. Preparation of bulk TCR libraries followed a previously described approach, with the TCR primers listed in Table S5. Total RNA was purified with the Qiagen AllPrep DNA/RNA kit. Before analysis, reads from multiple sequencing runs of one library were combined. On the authors' methods: Reads were retained only if an exact TCR constant sequence was present, and the retained reads were trimmed to 150 nt and grouped according to their 12-nt molecular barcodes. Within each barcode group, reads were sub-clustered at a 15% Levenshtein threshold, and quality-weighted consensus sequences were built per RNA molecule. Non-functional sequences were discarded, and so were lower-count sequences lying one edit away from another sequence. Based on fitting two negative binomial distributions, any barcode sub-cluster with under 20% of the maximum read count was discarded. The public reads were reprocessed in TCRdb via fastp at Q25 and MiXCR, keeping in-frame beta chains. Each entry is one CDR3 protein sequence, shown with its most common DNA and genes. The V and J calls were determined by TCRdb, not by the authors. The sample includes about 640,000 distinct CDR3 sequences, with roughly 21% observed a single time. The ten largest make up 0.7% to 1% of the sample.

Broad study findings and their caveats: In CMV-specific effector cells, over 99% of molecules were held by clones above 20 RNA copies, whereas under 1% of molecules were held by such clones in naive cells. Highly expanded clone sizes could be underestimated because identical TCR molecules may share a barcode. Modeling estimated about 3 recovered TCR RNA copies per cell, compared with about 10 by digital PCR, which implies about 32% capture efficiency. Naive libraries contained spiked-in Jurkat TCR RNA (10 copies' worth), which is not part of the donor repertoire. A single cell's worth of spiked-in Jurkat TCR RNA was reported detectable even among 850,000 to 1,000,000 naive CD8 T cells. When barcode sub-clustering was omitted, TCR diversity was inflated by chimeric consensus sequences, with chimeras reaching as high as 47%.

The sample consisted of naive CD8+ T cells from blood, with Jurkat cell RNA spiked in. Read against the paper, the sample's cell subset or site label means: FACS-sorted CD8+CD4-CCR7+CD45RA+ naive T cells. The sequence was obtained from a human donor in good health. Some libraries in this study had Jurkat cell RNA spiked in. This chain is built from TRBV7-9 and TRBJ2-7, with 9 middle bases fitting TRBD2. The CDR3 reads as follows: CASSLTSGPQYEQYF. The DNA reads as follows: TGTGCCAGCAGCTTGACTAGCGGCCCCCAGTACGAGCAGTACTTC.